This T cell receptor beta chain is drawn from a study of cytomegalovirus exposure and HLA in healthy donors. For the study at large: Earlier, some 180 million T cells were analyzed, and some 120 million unique TCR beta sequences were found among them. Study results and caveats: Most TCR sequences were rare, but some public TCRs occurred in many donors. The authors later found HLA-associated TCR beta chains more clonally expanded than equally common others. Later analysis suggested links between common viral pathogens and several top significant clusters.

PCR involved 60 Vbeta and 13 Jbeta primers. Method: immunoSEQ multiplex PCR; TCRdb's copy keeps in-frame clones and lacks some. The data contain hundreds of thousands of clones, 75% to 80% of them seen just once; the ten biggest clones take up 1.5% to 2%. The CDR3 runs 13 residues. The germline V gene has CDR1 SGHNT and CDR2 YYREEE (reference sequence). The V end was cut by 0 bases, the J end by 3 bases, with 7 bases between. On this clone itself: Its specificity is unknown.

Sequencing was performed on PBMCs. The rearrangement joins TRBV5-4 to TRBJ2-7; no reliable D call. This clonotype was sampled from a male donor in good health and CMV-seronegative. CDR3: CASSLELHYEQYF. CDR3 DNA: TGTGCCAGCAGCTTGGAACTCCACTACGAGCAGTACTTC. Combining the CDR3 with reference TRBV5-4 and TRBJ2-7 gives the whole variable domain ETGVTQSPTHLIKTRGQQVTLRCSSQSGHNTVSWYQQALGQGPQFIFQYYREEENGRGNFPPRFSGLQFPNYSSELNVNALELDDSALYLCASSLELHYEQYFGPGTRLTVT.